Following are 32 T cell receptor beta chains from one sample sequenced in a study of regulatory T cells in long-lasting Graves disease (dated by TCRdb to 2020 to 2023). The protocol used for the library was multiplex PCR. Reads for this sample came from an Illumina HiSeq 4000. CDR3 regions were amplified by Arm-PCR with iRepertoire HTBI primers to construct TCR beta libraries. TCRdb took the public reads, trimmed them with fastp at Q25, ran MiXCR for clone calling and kept in-frame beta chains. Rows with a matching CDR3 protein are joined into one entry that keeps the most common DNA and genes. This sample lists about 620,000 distinct CDR3 sequences; 15% to 20% were detected once. Approximately 20% of the sample is in the top ten clones. The time point label corresponds to: newly diagnosed GD, antithyroid drugs for less than 3 months. RNA was extracted from PBMCs in TRIzol for both TCR sequencing and RNA sequencing.

These data also featured in a second study, about T cells in Graves' hyperthyroidism and ophthalmopathy.

This specimen was peripheral blood mononuclear cells (PBMCs), taken at new diagnosis, from a patient treated with antithyroid drugs. These TCRs come from a woman aged 30 to 39 with Graves disease. Donor details come from another sample of the same person, matched by shared clones.

Of note for this clonotype: A much more abundant neighbour one base away suggests this may be a read error. This likely comes from a read error, as the CDR3 has no conserved phenylalanine or tryptophan at its end. It is unclear where the CDR3 begins or ends on the DNA, so no DNA is shown, and the CDR3 is as TCRdb lists it. The rearrangement uses TRBV2 and TRBJ2-7. Termini included, the CDR3 measures 12 amino acids. Looked up from germline, CDR1 is SNHLY and CDR2 is FYNNEI. Here the CDR3 reads CASSPQIYLWYL.

The sample holds many counts of this clonotype. The CDR3 DNA follows: TGTGCCAGCAGCCTACAGGGGGCCCAAGAGACCCAGTACTTC. Its protein product is CASSLQGAQETQYF. The chain recombines TRBV7-2 with TRBJ2-5; 9 bases line up with TRBD1. Germline assignment: CDR1 SGHTA and CDR2 FQGNSA. The V and J ends lost 5 bases and 1 base, in that order; junction bases with no gene match: 2. The CDR3 covers 14 residues.

A few counts support this clonotype. This chain connects TRBV24-1 to TRBJ2-1; 11 positions agree with TRBD1. There are 15 residues in the CDR3. Per the germline V gene, CDR1 is KGHDR and CDR2 is SFDVKD. V lost 7 bases to trimming and J lost 10 bases; unmatched junction nucleotides: 11. This CDR3 is CATSPRGQGANEQFF. As DNA, the CDR3 is TGTGCCACCAGCCCCAGAGGACAGGGGGCAAACGAGCAGTTCTTC.

The V call is TRBV19, the J call TRBJ2-2, with D uncertain. The CDR3 has 15 amino acids. V was pared by 4 bases and J by 6 bases, with 15 bases between. Germline V gene sequence: CDR1 LNHDA, CDR2 SQIVND (reference sequence). The CDR3, as DNA: TGTGCCAGTAGTAAGGCCCTGAGCGTTGCCGGGGAGCTGTTTTTT. Amino acids: CASSKALSVAGELFF.

This clonotype was recorded a few times. The genes are TRBV20-1 and TRBJ2-2; D call uncertain. Trimming took off 3 bases at V and 7 bases at J, with 9 bases between the two ends. The CDR3 runs to 12 residues. CDR1 and CDR2 from the germline V gene are DFQATT and SNEGSKA (reference sequence). The CDR3, as DNA: TGCAGTGCTAGTTGGTCTGGCGGGGAGCTGTTTTTT. It translates to CSASWSGGELFF.

The sample holds many counts of this clonotype. The chain carries TRBV20-1 and TRBJ1-1; no reliable D call. Germline-derived CDR1 and CDR2 are DFQATT and SNEGSKA (reference sequence). The CDR3 totals 12 residues. V shed 0 bases and J shed 4 bases, with 6 bases lying between them. The CDR3 protein is CSAREGFTEAFF. CDR3 bases: TGCAGTGCTAGAGAGGGGTTCACTGAAGCTTTCTTT.

This clonotype was counted many times. V gene TRBV3-1 combines with J gene TRBJ2-7; D possibly corresponds to TRBD1 (5 bases). This CDR3 has 12 amino acids. The V and J ends lost 6 bases and 5 bases respectively, with 11 bases between them. Germline loops: CDR1 LGHDT, CDR2 YNNKEL (reference sequence). CDR3 DNA: TGTGCCAGCAGATATGGGGCCAACGAGCAGTACTTC. Encoded protein: CASRYGANEQYF.

This clonotype was found many times. The chain joins TRBV7-3 to TRBJ2-7; TRBD2 aligns across 10 bases. Germline V gene lookup returns CDR1 SGHTA and CDR2 FQGTGA. This CDR3 has 15 amino acids. V shed 0 bases and J 3 bases; nucleotides not matched to a gene: 2. Here the CDR3 reads CASSLTSSGSYEQYF. As DNA, the CDR3 is TGTGCCAGCAGCTTAACCTCTAGCGGGAGCTACGAGCAGTACTTC.

This clonotype has ten or more counts. The rearrangement links TRBV6-5 to TRBJ1-2; D call uncertain. Trimming left V 2 bases short and J 1 base short, with 8 bases between. The germline V gene has CDR1 MNHEY and CDR2 SVGAGI. The length of the CDR3 is 14 residues. CDR3 protein: CASSYSWGNYGYTF. The CDR3 coding sequence is TGTGCCAGCAGTTACAGCTGGGGTAACTATGGCTACACCTTC.

This clonotype has a handful of counts. This chain uses TRBV2 with TRBJ2-2, with no clear D. The CDR3 extends over 12 amino acids. Germline lookup yields CDR1 SNHLY and CDR2 FYNNEI. The V end lost 2 bases, the J end lost 15 bases, and 13 bases lay between the germline ends. The CDR3 loop reads CASSESGSAMFF. In DNA form, the CDR3 reads TGTGCCAGCAGTGAATCAGGCAGCGCGATGTTTTTT.

The V call is TRBV5-1, the J call TRBJ2-7, with 7 nucleotides matching TRBD2. This CDR3 region has 14 residues. The junction had 6 bases not matched to a gene; V was cut back by 3 bases and J by 3 bases. Germline loops: CDR1 SGHRS, CDR2 YFSETQ. The CDR3 here is CASSWGGTNYEQYF. CDR3 nucleotides: TGCGCCAGCAGCTGGGGAGGGACTAACTACGAGCAGTACTTC.

About this clonotype itself: A much larger clonotype is one base distant, so this may be a read error. The chain is built from TRBV13 and TRBJ1-5; D call uncertain. From germline, CDR1 is PRHDT and CDR2 FYEKMQ (reference sequence). The CDR3 runs to 12 residues. The CDR3 nucleotides read TGTGCCAGCAGAAAGGGCAATCGGCCCCAGCATTTT. Translating it yields CASRKGNRPQHF.

This clonotype was counted ten times or more. This sequence joins TRBV20-1 and TRBJ1-1; 9 bases are shared with TRBD1. CDR1 and CDR2 from the germline V gene are DFQATT and SNEGSKA (reference sequence). This CDR3 is 12 amino acids long. V was clipped by 3 bases and J by 7 bases; unmatched bases: 3. CDR3 sequence: CSASRDRVEAFF. In DNA form, the CDR3 reads TGCAGTGCTAGCCGGGACAGGGTTGAAGCTTTCTTT.

This clonotype was seen only a few times. The genes are TRBV12-3 or TRBV12-4 and TRBJ1-1; D gene uncertain. The CDR3 extends over 13 amino acids. V lost 6 bases and J lost 3, with 11 bases in between. CDR3 DNA: TGTGCCAGCAGGCAAAGGATACACACTGAAGCTTTCTTT. It codes for CASRQRIHTEAFF.

This clonotype was seen at least ten times. The chain has TRBV6-1 and TRBJ1-2; TRBD1 matches at 7 bases. CDR3 size: 13 residues. Germline-derived CDR1 and CDR2 are MNHNS and SASEGT. Trimming cost V 4 bases and J 8 bases; bases outside gene matches: 7. CDR3: CASSAGQVDGYTF. As DNA, the CDR3 is TGTGCCAGCAGTGCTGGACAGGTAGACGGCTACACCTTC.

The chain is built from TRBV18 and TRBJ1-1; D is ambiguous. The CDR3 runs to 15 residues. CDR1 is KGHSH and CDR2 is LQKENI in the germline V gene. The V and J ends lost 4 bases and 1 base respectively, with 13 bases between them. The CDR3 region is CASSLKEAANTEAFF. CDR3 in DNA: TGTGCCAGCTCACTAAAAGAAGCGGCGAACACTGAAGCTTTCTTT.

This clonotype showed up many times. The chain uses TRBV28 and TRBJ2-4; perhaps TRBD1 as D (5 bases). Germline V CDR1 and CDR2: MDHEN, SYDVKM. Trimming cost V 2 bases and J 1 base, with 9 bases left between them. The CDR3 loop spans 15 amino acids. CDR3 sequence reads: CASSLEAGAKNIQYF. The CDR3, as DNA: TGTGCCAGCAGTTTAGAGGCAGGGGCCAAAAACATTCAGTACTTC.

This clonotype was seen repeatedly, ten times or more. The genes are TRBV18 and TRBJ2-3; perhaps TRBD1 as D (6 bases). Germline values: CDR1 KGHSH, CDR2 LQKENI. The length of the CDR3 is 15 residues. The V end lost 4 bases, the J end lost 0 bases, and 11 bases lay between the germline ends. The CDR3 DNA follows: TGTGCCAGCTCACTGAACAGGGCTAGCACAGATACGCAGTATTTT. As protein: CASSLNRASTDTQYF.

J is TRBJ1-2 and V is TRBV28; possibly TRBD1 for D (5 bases). CDR3 length: 15 amino acids. CDR1 is MDHEN, CDR2 SYDVKM, per germline. Trimming took off 5 bases at V and 5 bases at J, with 18 bases between the two ends. In DNA, the CDR3 is TGTGCCAGCAGTCCTCGTACCGGGCCAGGGTATGGCTACACCTTC. This gives the protein CASSPRTGPGYGYTF.

This clonotype appeared many times. V and J are TRBV15 and TRBJ2-7; weak D call: TRBD1 (6 bases). This CDR3 has 14 amino acids. Trimming pared 0 bases from V and 2 bases from J, leaving 8 bases between. Germline V lookup: CDR1 LNHNV, CDR2 YYDKDF (reference sequence). The CDR3 DNA reads as TGTGCCACCAGCAGAGAAGCAGGGGCCTACGAGCAGTACTTC. It specifies CATSREAGAYEQYF.

In DNA form, the CDR3 reads TGCGCCAGCAGCTTGTGGGGGGAAGTGGGCGAGCAGTACTTC. It encodes CASSLWGEVGEQYF. V usage is TRBV5-1 and J usage is TRBJ2-7; perhaps TRBD2 as D (6 bases). From germline, CDR1 is SGHRS and CDR2 YFSETQ. The CDR3 loop spans 14 amino acids. Trimming stripped 1 base from V and 6 bases from J, with 14 bases between.

This clonotype was observed a handful of times. CDR3 in DNA: TGTGCCACCAGTGATAGAGGACAGGATCCCTCCGGTGGCTACACCTTC. Encoded protein: CATSDRGQDPSGGYTF. The chain combines TRBV24-1 with TRBJ1-2; 7 nucleotides align to TRBD1. The germline CDR1 and CDR2 sequences are KGHDR and SFDVKD. The length of the CDR3 is 16 residues. The trim removed 3 bases at V and 7 bases at J, leaving 13 bases unmatched.

The sample holds many counts of this clonotype. The V call is TRBV11-2, the J call TRBJ2-3; 11 bases align to TRBD2. There are 17 residues in the CDR3. V lost 5 bases, J lost 6 bases, and 13 bases stayed unmatched. From germline, CDR1 is SGHAT and CDR2 FQNNGV. CDR3 nucleotide sequence: TGTGCCAGCAGCGTATCTAGCGGGAGGTATCTCGGGGATACGCAGTATTTT. It encodes CASSVSSGRYLGDTQYF.

This clonotype appeared many times. The gene calls are TRBV6-1 and TRBJ2-3; TRBD1 is a possible D gene (6 bases). Trimming took 2 bases from V and 3 from J, leaving 15 bases between them. Germline V gives CDR1 MNHNS, CDR2 SASEGT. This CDR3 has 16 residues. In DNA form, the CDR3 reads TGTGCCAGCAGTGAAATCGGCAGGGGCGGGACAGATACGCAGTATTTT. As protein: CASSEIGRGGTDTQYF.

This clonotype was detected ten times or more. The chain uses TRBV7-3 and TRBJ2-3; 7 bases match TRBD2. This CDR3 spans 18 amino acids. In germline, CDR1 is SGHTA, CDR2 FQGTGA. V was pared by 1 base and J by 0 bases, with 10 bases of the junction left unmatched. CDR3 amino acids: CASSLSGRSTLSTDTQYF. The CDR3 DNA reads TGTGCCAGCAGCTTAAGCGGGAGAAGCACCTTGAGCACAGATACGCAGTATTTT.

This clonotype was detected only a few times. The gene calls are TRBV7-9 and TRBJ2-7, with D unclear. The CDR3 totals 14 residues. V was cut by 5 bases and J by 4 bases, with 15 bases left in between. Germline CDR1 and CDR2: SEHNR and FQNEAQ (reference sequence). CDR3 in DNA: TGTGCCAGCAGCCCGTCCAATATCCTGTACGAGCAGTACTTC. Translation: CASSPSNILYEQYF.

This chain connects TRBV7-6 to TRBJ2-5; the match to TRBD2 covers 11 bases. This CDR3 spans 18 amino acids. Germline values: CDR1 SGHVS, CDR2 FNYEAQ. V shed 5 bases, J shed 2 bases, and the junction held 13 bases outside the gene matches. CDR3 bases: TGTGCCAGCAGCCTTAGACTAGCGGGAACCACTATACAAGAGACCCAGTACTTC. It is translated as CASSLRLAGTTIQETQYF.

This chain links TRBV27 with TRBJ2-5; maybe TRBD1 (6 bases). Germline V gene data show CDR1 as MNHEY and CDR2 as SMNVEV (reference sequence). The CDR3 extends over 13 amino acids. Trimming removed 5 bases at V and 5 bases at J, with 12 bases between. As DNA, the CDR3 is TGTGCCAGCAGTGCACAGGGATGGGAGACCCAGTACTTC. It codes for CASSAQGWETQYF.

This clonotype was counted a single time. This rearrangement joins TRBV7-2 to TRBJ1-1; D may be TRBD1 (5 bases). This CDR3 region has 14 residues. V lost 5 bases and J 5 bases, leaving 15 bases between the germline ends. Per the germline V gene, CDR1 is SGHTA and CDR2 is FQGNSA. DNA of the CDR3: TGTGCCAGCAGCCACAGGAACCGAAAAACTGAAGCTTTCTTT. Translation: CASSHRNRKTEAFF.

The chain joins TRBV3-1 to TRBJ1-1, with a weak D call TRBD1 (6 bases). Trimming shortened V by 4 bases and J by 3 bases, and 9 bases separated the two germline ends. The germline gives CDR1 LGHDT, CDR2 YNNKEL (reference sequence). The CDR3 runs 13 residues. CDR3: CASSPQGHTEAFF. CDR3 DNA sequence: TGTGCCAGCAGCCCACAGGGTCACACTGAAGCTTTCTTT.

At least ten counts were recorded for this clonotype. This sequence joins TRBV7-9 and TRBJ1-1, with unresolved D. The V gene lost 2 bases and the J gene lost 5 bases, with 12 bases spanning the gap. Per germline, CDR1 SEHNR and CDR2 FQNEAQ (reference sequence). The CDR3 loop spans 14 amino acids. The chain's CDR3 is CASSLTLTTTEAFF. The CDR3 DNA follows: TGTGCCAGCAGCTTAACACTCACAACGACTGAAGCTTTCTTT.

As DNA, the CDR3 is TGTGCCAGCAGCTCCCGACAGAACTTAACCACCCAGCATTTT. It codes for CASSSRQNLTTQHF. The chain carries TRBV7-2 and TRBJ1-5, with D perhaps TRBD1 (5 bases). V was cut by 4 bases and J by 11 bases, with 18 bases left in between. CDR1 is SGHTA, CDR2 FQGNSA, per germline. The CDR3 runs 14 residues.